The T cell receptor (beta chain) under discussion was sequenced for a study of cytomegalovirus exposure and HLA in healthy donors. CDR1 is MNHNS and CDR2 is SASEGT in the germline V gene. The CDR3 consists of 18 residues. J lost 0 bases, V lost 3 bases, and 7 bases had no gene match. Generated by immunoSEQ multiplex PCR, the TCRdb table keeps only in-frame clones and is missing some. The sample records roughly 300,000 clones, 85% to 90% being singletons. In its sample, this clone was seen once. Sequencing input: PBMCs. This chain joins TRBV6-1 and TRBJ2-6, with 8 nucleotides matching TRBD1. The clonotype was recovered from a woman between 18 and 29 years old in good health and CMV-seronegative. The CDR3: CASSETGVTLSGANVLTF. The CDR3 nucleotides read TGTGCCAGCAGTGAGACAGGGGTCACCCTCTCTGGGGCCAACGTCCTGACTTTC.